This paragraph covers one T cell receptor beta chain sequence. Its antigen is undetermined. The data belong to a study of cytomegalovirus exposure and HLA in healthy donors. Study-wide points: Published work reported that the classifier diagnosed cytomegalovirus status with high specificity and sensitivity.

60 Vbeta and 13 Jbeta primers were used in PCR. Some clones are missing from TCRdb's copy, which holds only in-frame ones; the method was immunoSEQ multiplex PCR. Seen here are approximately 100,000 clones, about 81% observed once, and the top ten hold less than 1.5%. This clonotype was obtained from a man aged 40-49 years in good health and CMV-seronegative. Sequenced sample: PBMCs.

The CDR3 coding sequence is TGTGCCAGCAGCGTAGCGGACAGTTTTGGCTACACCTTC. Its translation: CASSVADSFGYTF. V and J are TRBV9 and TRBJ1-2; weak D call: TRBD1 (6 bases). Trimming pared 0 bases from V and 7 bases from J, leaving 10 bases between. Germline V CDR1 and CDR2: SGDLS, YYNGEE. CDR3 length: 13 amino acids.